This T cell receptor beta chain was recorded in a study of radiation and T cells in renal cell carcinoma. Stated time point: baseline pretreatment blood. Regarding treatment: 15 Gy SBRT to primary tumor, nephrectomy 4 weeks later. For this clone: Its antigen is undetermined. At one of its ends the junction is not consistent with the germline gene, which may arise from a read error.

Points from the study as a whole: Top tumor clonotypes rose in blood 2 weeks post-radiation, then contracted.

TCRdb's copy holds only in-frame clones and misses some; the assay was immunoSEQ multiplex PCR. Here the sample spans about 91,000 clones, 70% to 85% being singletons. CDR1 and CDR2 (germline): SGHDT, YYEEEE. There are 15 residues in the CDR3. This receptor was obtained from a man aged 60 to 69 with renal cell carcinoma. This specimen was blood, taken from a patient whose treatment included radiotherapy and nephrectomy. This rearrangement joins TRBV5-6 to TRBJ2-2; tentative D call: TRBD2 (6 bases). The CDR3 loop reads CASRLGLRVTGELFF. The CDR3 coding sequence is TGTGCCAGCAGATTGGGACTGAGAGTGACCGGGGAGCTGTTTTTT. The variable domain in full, completed from reference TRBV5-6 and TRBJ2-2, reads DAGVTQSPTHLIKTRGQQVTLRCSPKSGHDTVSWYQQALGQGPQFIFQYYEEEERQRGNFPDRFSGHQFPNYSSELNVNALLLGDSALYLCASRLGLRVTGELFFGEGSRLTVL.